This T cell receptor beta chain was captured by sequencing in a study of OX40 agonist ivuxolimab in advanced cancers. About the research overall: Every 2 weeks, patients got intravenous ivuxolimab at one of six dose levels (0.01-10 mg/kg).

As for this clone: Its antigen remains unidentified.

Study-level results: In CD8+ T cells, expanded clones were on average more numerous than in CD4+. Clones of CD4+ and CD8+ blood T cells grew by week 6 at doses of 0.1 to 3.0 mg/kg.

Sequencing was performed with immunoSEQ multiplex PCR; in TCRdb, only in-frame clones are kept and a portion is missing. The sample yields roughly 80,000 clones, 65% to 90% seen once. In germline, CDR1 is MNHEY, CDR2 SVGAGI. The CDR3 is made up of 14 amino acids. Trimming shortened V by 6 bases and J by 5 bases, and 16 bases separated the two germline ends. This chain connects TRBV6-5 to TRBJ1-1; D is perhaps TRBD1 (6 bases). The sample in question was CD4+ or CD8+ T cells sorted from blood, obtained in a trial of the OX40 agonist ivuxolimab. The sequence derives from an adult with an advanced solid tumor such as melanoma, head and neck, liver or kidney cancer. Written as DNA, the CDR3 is TGTGCCAGCAGCAAGCTTAAACAGGGTACTGAAGCTTTCTTT. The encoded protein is CASSKLKQGTEAFF.